This T cell receptor (beta chain) was identified during a study of beta chain features in type 1 diabetes. Findings and caveats of the study: In every one of the four CD4+ subsets, TCRB CDR3s were moderately but significantly shorter in Type 1 diabetes patients.

This clone was counted a few times. Its specificity is not known. V lost 8 bases to trimming and J lost 4 bases; unmatched junction nucleotides: 11. This CDR3 has 16 amino acids. Per germline, CDR1 MNHNY and CDR2 SVGAGI (reference sequence). Expressed TCRB transcripts were sequenced because the isolated RNA had all been reverse transcribed beforehand. Method: immunoSEQ multiplex PCR; TCRdb's copy keeps in-frame clones and lacks some. The sample has roughly 500,000 clones, approximately 10% seen once. The sequence came from a woman aged 18-29 years in good health. The V gene is TRBV6-6, the J gene TRBJ2-3, with 11 nucleotides matching TRBD2. The specimen sequenced was naive CD4+ T cells from blood. CDR3 sequence: CASGTSGAGRADTQYF. The CDR3, as DNA: TGTGCCAGCGGGACTAGCGGAGCCGGGAGAGCAGATACGCAGTATTTT.